The 15 T cell receptor beta chains below all came from one sample that was sequenced in a study of T cells expressing NK-cell markers. Using the 5' RACE reads, TCRdb records one entry per CDR3 protein without DNA. The sample includes 450,000 to 600,000 distinct CDR3 sequences. Sequencing was performed on blood T cells: a sorted CD56 or NKG2C T cell subset, CD4+ or CD8+ T cells, or bulk PBMC T cells (not recorded which). The origin of the receptors is a man between 18 and 35 years old in good health.

J is TRBJ2-3 and V is TRBV24-1; absent DNA, TCRdb's TRBD2 call cannot be checked. Germline lookup yields CDR1 KGHDR and CDR2 SFDVKD. The CDR3 totals 15 residues. The chain's CDR3 is CATSDKREGPHTQYF.

The chain uses TRBV3-1 and TRBJ2-1. Per germline, CDR1 LGHDT and CDR2 YNNKEL (reference sequence). The CDR3 extends over 12 amino acids. The CDR3: CASSTIYNEQFF.

V is TRBV4-2 and J is TRBJ2-3; with no DNA, the TCRdb D assignment of TRBD2 cannot be verified. Germline loops: CDR1 LGHNA, CDR2 YNFKEQ. The length of the CDR3 is 20 residues. The CDR3 spells CASSQDGPWTSGVGTDTQYF.

V usage is TRBV7-2 and J usage is TRBJ2-3. The CDR3 contains 15 residues. Germline CDR1 and CDR2: SGHTA and FQGNSA. The CDR3 loop is CASSSDGRTTDTQYF.

The genes are TRBV12-3 or TRBV12-4 and TRBJ2-2; TCRdb lists TRBD2, though no DNA is available to test this call. CDR3 size: 15 residues. CDR3: CASSLAGGPDGELFF.

J is TRBJ2-3 and V is TRBV5-1; the D call from TCRdb, TRBD2, cannot be confirmed without DNA. CDR3 size: 16 residues. Germline CDR1 SGHRS, CDR2 YFSETQ. The CDR3 protein is CASSGGLAGPTDTQYF.

The chain recombines TRBV12-3 or TRBV12-4 with TRBJ2-1; TCRdb's assignment of TRBD1 cannot be checked, as there is no DNA. This CDR3 region has 15 residues. This CDR3 reads CASSQGFLSYNEQFF.

This chain links TRBV11-2 with TRBJ2-3; the TRBD1 assignment by TCRdb is unverifiable without DNA. CDR3 length: 17 residues. Germline CDR1 reads SGHAT; CDR2 reads FQNNGV. The CDR3 sequence is CASRLRRGAENTDTQYF.

V is TRBV6-2 or TRBV6-3 and J is TRBJ2-1; TCRdb lists TRBD1, though no DNA is available to test this call. The CDR3 loop spans 18 amino acids. Germline V CDR1 and CDR2: MNHEY, SVGEGT. The CDR3: CASSAPLKNKGPHNEQFF.

The V call is TRBV3-1, the J call TRBJ2-1. CDR1 LGHDT and CDR2 YNNKEL come from the germline V gene (reference sequence). This CDR3 region has 13 residues. The CDR3 sequence is CASSKHLSYEQFF.

The gene calls are TRBV11-2 and TRBJ2-1; TCRdb indicates TRBD2, and absent DNA this call remains unverified. Per the germline V gene, CDR1 is SGHAT and CDR2 is FQNNGV. The CDR3 extends over 12 amino acids. This CDR3 is CASSPALREQFF. Full variable domain (rest looked up from reference TRBV11-2 and TRBJ2-1): EAGVAQSPRYKIIEKRQSVAFWCNPISGHATLYWYQQILGQGPKLLIQFQNNGVVDDSQLPKDRFSAERLKGVDSTLKIQPAKLEDSAVYLCASSPALREQFFGPGTRLTVL.

The chain joins TRBV12-3 or TRBV12-4 to TRBJ2-7; TCRdb proposes TRBD1, but this gene call is untestable without DNA. This CDR3 region has 14 residues. The CDR3 protein is CASSGTGAYHEQYF.

This rearrangement joins TRBV15 to TRBJ1-5. Germline CDR1 is LNHNV and CDR2 is YYDKDF (reference sequence). The CDR3 is made up of 14 amino acids. CDR3 protein: CATSRDPMTQPQHF.

This chain links TRBV5-1 with TRBJ1-1. Germline V CDR1 and CDR2: SGHRS, YFSETQ. The CDR3 runs 13 residues. CDR3 in amino acids: CASSFSQGPEAFF.

The chain is built from TRBV3-1 and TRBJ2-3; without DNA, the TCRdb call of TRBD1 cannot be checked. Germline lookup yields CDR1 LGHDT and CDR2 YNNKEL (reference sequence). There are 16 residues in the CDR3. The CDR3 here is CASSHRRDRGTDTQYF.